The table lists the clone carrying this TCR beta chain with a few counts. Its antigen is as yet unknown. Sequence at one end of the junction differs from germline and may be a read error. No cell sorting was done before RNA was extracted from the tissue. The library came from three nested PCR rounds adapted from ARM-PCR protocols. From the multiplex PCR reads, TCRdb called clonotypes with MiXCR, one entry per CDR3 protein. Of 91,000 or so distinct CDR3 sequences listed, roughly 70% are singletons. This sample is drawn from a study of tumor and adjacent non-tumor tissue in lung cancer. Across the study: There were 12 adenocarcinoma, 2 squamous cell carcinoma and 1 small cell lung cancer cases. Broader study findings: Tumor tissue had significantly higher TCR diversity than normal lung. In normal lung, the top 100 clones were significantly more dominant than in tumor.

This CDR3 region has 14 residues. Germline loops: CDR1 MNHEY, CDR2 SVGAGI. The sequence came from a man aged 60 to 69 with non-small cell lung cancer. The rearrangement uses TRBV6-5 and TRBJ2-3, with D perhaps TRBD1 (6 bases). Material for sequencing was lung tumor tissue. The CDR3 DNA is TGTGCCAGCAGTTACTCACAGGGCACAAATACGCAATATTTT. This gives the protein CASSYSQGTNTQYF.